This T cell receptor beta chain was captured by sequencing in a study of T cells in Graves' hyperthyroidism and ophthalmopathy. Findings and limits, study-wide: Blood also held most thyroid clonotypes expanded beyond 0.001. Ophthalmopathy cases were set apart from stable hyperthyroidism by a 13 V-J model.

TCR beta CDR3 sequences were amplified from RNA transcripts. An initial round of RT-PCR targeting the TCR CDR3 relied on the HTBI primer set. TCRdb re-called the multiplex PCR reads through MiXCR, storing one row per CDR3 protein. The sample lists about 520,000 distinct CDR3 sequences, roughly 25% occurring once. Concerning this clonotype: Its antigen remains unidentified.

Not enrolled were patients with uncontrolled infection, other autoimmune disease, pregnancy or lactation. Orbital computed tomography and thyroid ultrasound, together with serum TRAb and thyroxine and clinical symptoms, were used for diagnoses. This clonotype originated in a woman in her twenties or thirties with Graves' ophthalmopathy. Sequencing was performed on blood.

The CDR3 nucleotides read TGCGCCAGCAGCCGCGATACAGGGGGCTTGGAGACCCAGTACTTC. Translated, it gives CASSRDTGGLETQYF. J is TRBJ2-5 and V is TRBV5-1; TRBD1 aligns across 9 bases. V was clipped by 4 bases and J by 5 bases; unmatched bases: 9. Germline V gene lookup returns CDR1 SGHRS and CDR2 YFSETQ. This CDR3 has 15 residues.